These 27 T cell receptor beta chains were sequenced from one sample in a study of tumor and adjacent non-tumor tissue in lung cancer. RNA was extracted from bulk tissue without any cell sorting. A modified ARM-PCR protocol with three rounds of nested PCR amplified TCRbeta. TCRdb used MiXCR to reprocess the multiplex PCR reads, holding one entry per CDR3 protein. The sample contains tens of thousands of distinct CDR3 sequences, less than 80% of which appear only once. The sequenced material came from lung tumor tissue. These receptors came from a man in his 60s with non-small cell lung cancer.

As for this clonotype: A junction boundary mismatches the germline segment, possibly from a read error. The V and J genes are TRBV29-1 and TRBJ2-3, with TRBD2 identical over 7 bases. Germline V gives CDR1 SQVTM, CDR2 ANQGSEA. The CDR3 is 17 amino acids. In DNA, the CDR3 is TGCAGCGTTGAAGTTTACCTGACCAGCGGGAACACAGATGCGCAGTATTTT. Translated, it gives CSVEVYLTSGNTDAQYF.

Regarding this clonotype: No conserved phenylalanine or tryptophan is present at the end of the CDR3, so a read error is the likely explanation. This chain joins TRBV4-2 and TRBJ1-5, with TRBD1 matching 7 bases. In germline, CDR1 is LGHNA, CDR2 YNFKEQ. Losses at the gene ends were 9 bases for V and 3 bases for J; bases not matched to a gene: 11. The CDR3 runs 15 residues. DNA for the CDR3: TGTGCCAGTAACCAAAACAGGGGCTTCAATCAGCCCCAGCATTTA. This translates into CASNQNRGFNQPQHL.

With respect to this clonotype: The junction departs from the called germline gene at one end, perhaps through a read error. CDR3 sequence reads: CVSTPVIGAYEQYF. CDR3 sequence (DNA): TGTGTCAGCACCCCGGTGATAGGGGCCTACGAGCAGTACTTC. The chain combines TRBV6-2 or TRBV6-3 with TRBJ2-7, with D possibly matching TRBD1 (5 bases). The CDR3 runs 14 residues. Germline V CDR1 and CDR2: MNHEY, SVGEGT.

This clonotype came up many times. The chain is built from TRBV29-1 and TRBJ2-1, with TRBD2 matching over 14 bases. This CDR3 spans 19 amino acids. The trim removed 5 bases at V and 4 bases at J, leaving 16 bases unmatched. Germline values: CDR1 SQVTM, CDR2 ANQGSEA. The CDR3 DNA is TGCAGCGTTCAACCATCGGGACTAGCGGGAGCGGGGGGGTACAATGAGCAGTTCTTC. Protein sequence: CSVQPSGLAGAGGYNEQFF.

This clonotype was seen only once. The CDR3 nucleotides read TGTGCCAGCAGCCAAAACATGGGCTTCAATATGCCCCAGCATTTT. This gives the protein CASSQNMGFNMPQHF. The rearrangement joins TRBV4-2 to TRBJ1-5; D is ambiguous. V shed 2 bases and J shed 9 bases, with 17 bases lying between them. Germline-derived CDR1 and CDR2 are LGHNA and YNFKEQ. The CDR3 extends over 15 amino acids.

V and J are TRBV4-2 and TRBJ2-5; D gene unclear. V was clipped by 1 base and J by 5 bases, with 14 bases between them. Germline CDR1 reads LGHNA; CDR2 reads YNFKEQ. The CDR3 runs 15 residues. In DNA form, the CDR3 reads TGTGCCAGCAGCCAAGCCGTAGGTTTAAGGGAGACCCAGTACTTC. Translated, it gives CASSQAVGLRETQYF.

Relative to its sample, this clonotype is medium-sized. The rearrangement links TRBV11-3 to TRBJ2-1; 11 bases are a match to TRBD2. Losses at the gene ends were 0 bases for V and 5 bases for J; bases not matched to a gene: 6. The CDR3 runs 17 residues. CDR1 is SGHNT and CDR2 is YENEEA in the germline V gene. The CDR3: CASSLEGGLAGDNEQFF. CDR3 sequence (DNA): TGTGCCAGCAGCTTAGAAGGCGGACTAGCGGGCGACAATGAGCAGTTCTTC.

V gene TRBV20-1 combines with J gene TRBJ2-1; 7 bases map to TRBD2. The CDR3 sequence is 14 residues long. Germline V gene lookup returns CDR1 DFQATT and CDR2 SNEGSKA (reference sequence). The ends lost 6 bases at V and 5 bases at J; junction bases unmatched: 10. The DNA for the CDR3 is TGCAGTGCCCAACTAGCGAGTAGAAACAATGAGCAGTTCTTC. Its translation: CSAQLASRNNEQFF.

This clonotype was seen just once. A clone one base away is much larger, so this may be a read error. The chain recombines TRBV5-1 with TRBJ2-1, with TRBD2 matching 10 bases. Trimming removed 6 bases from V and 7 bases from J; junction bases left unmatched: 7. This CDR3 spans 14 amino acids. Germline loops: CDR1 SGHRS, CDR2 YFSETQ. The CDR3 coding sequence is TGCGCCAGCACCGGGACTAGCGATGGGAATGAGCAGTTCTTC. It specifies CASTGTSDGNEQFF.

This clonotype was picked up one time. This chain joins TRBV11-2 and TRBJ2-1, with D possibly called TRBD1 or TRBD2 (6 bases each). V was cut by 6 bases and J by 7 bases, with 19 bases left in between. The CDR3 sequence is 15 residues long. Germline V lookup: CDR1 SGHAT, CDR2 FQNNGV. In nucleotides, the CDR3 is TGTGCCAGCAGAACGGACAGCCGGGGGATTAATGAGCAGTTCTTC. Translated: CASRTDSRGINEQFF.

This clonotype has a handful of counts. At one of its ends the junction is not consistent with the germline gene, which may arise from a read error. The genes are TRBV3-1 and TRBJ2-5; D could derive from TRBD1 or TRBD2 (5 bases each). The CDR3 consists of 14 residues. CDR1 is LGHDT, CDR2 YNNKEL, per germline (reference sequence). CDR3 loop: CASSQSRDQETQYF. CDR3 sequence (DNA): TGTGCCAGCAGCCAATCGAGGGACCAAGAGACCCAGTATTTC.

There are many counts of this clonotype. This sequence joins TRBV12-3 or TRBV12-4 and TRBJ2-2; TRBD2 aligns across 7 bases. The CDR3 length is 15 residues. Germline trimming cut 8 bases from V and 5 bases from J; bases unmatched to any gene: 11. CDR3 protein: CASRPRSGGTGELFF. CDR3 sequence (DNA): TGTGCCAGCCGCCCCCGCTCGGGGGGTACCGGGGAGCTGTTTTTT.

This clonotype came up many times. A much larger clone differs from this one at a single base, so this may be a read error. The CDR3 bases are TGCAGCGCCTATAGACTAGCGGGAGCTCATGAGCGGTTCTTC. Encoded protein: CSAYRLAGAHERFF. The chain recombines TRBV29-1 with TRBJ2-1, with 12 bases that match TRBD2. The V gene's germline CDR1 is SQVTM and CDR2 ANQGSEA. The CDR3 loop spans 14 amino acids.

Comment on this clonotype: The CDR3 does not end in the conserved phenylalanine or tryptophan, so this is likely a read error. The V call is TRBV29-1, the J call TRBJ2-6; possibly TRBD2 for D (5 bases). The CDR3 covers 15 residues. Germline CDR1 and CDR2: SQVTM and ANQGSEA. CDR3 in DNA: TGCAGCGTTGAACAGAGGGCCTCTAGGGCCAACGTCCTGACTATC. The encoded protein is CSVEQRASRANVLTI.

Points on this clonotype: A much larger clone is a single base away; this may be a read error. The chain carries TRBV5-6 and TRBJ1-5, with 10 bases fitting TRBD1. The CDR3 has 19 residues. Trimming removed 4 bases from V and 2 bases from J; junction bases left unmatched: 15. Per germline, CDR1 SGHDT and CDR2 YYEEEE. CDR3 nucleotide sequence: TGTGCCAGCAGCCTGGGCGCGGGGACAGGGGACTTTGGCAATCAGCCCCAGCATTTT. Translating it yields CASSLGAGTGDFGNQPQHF.

Concerning this clonotype itself: No conserved phenylalanine or tryptophan is present at the end of the CDR3, so a read error is the likely explanation. This chain connects TRBV4-2 to TRBJ2-4, with 7 bases fitting TRBD2. The CDR3 runs to 19 residues. The germline V gene encodes CDR1 LGHNA and CDR2 YNFKEQ. CDR3: CASSQAQASGSLAKNIQYL. DNA of the CDR3: TGTGCCAGTAGCCAAGCGCAGGCTAGCGGATCGTTAGCTAAAAACATTCAGTACCTC.

To note about this clonotype: At one of its ends the junction is not consistent with the germline gene, which may arise from a read error. The chain couples TRBV29-1 to TRBJ1-2; D is unresolved. This CDR3 has 13 amino acids. Germline loops: CDR1 SQVTM, CDR2 ANQGSEA. The CDR3 coding sequence is TGCAGCGCACCCCAGTGTTCTAACTATTGCTACACCTTC. Encoded protein: CSAPQCSNYCYTF.

On this clonotype itself: The conserved phenylalanine or tryptophan normally closing the CDR3 is absent here, so this likely arose from a read error. The rearrangement joins TRBV11-2 to TRBJ2-1; D is possibly TRBD2 (5 bases). Matching the DNA end better, TRBJ2-5 makes the J call doubtful. The V gene's germline CDR1 is SGHAT and CDR2 FQNNGV. This CDR3 is 15 amino acids long. CDR3: CASSLRGSVQETQYL. CDR3 in DNA: TGTGCCAGCAGTTTAAGAGGGTCGGTCCAAGAGACCCAGTACTTA.

This clonotype is a singleton in its sample. The chain has TRBV6-6 and TRBJ2-3; D may correspond to TRBD1 or TRBD2 (6 bases each). The CDR3 covers 17 residues. Germline V CDR1 and CDR2: MNHNY, SVGAGI (reference sequence). The V gene lost 11 bases and the J gene lost 2 bases, with 26 bases spanning the gap. The CDR3 coding sequence is TGTGCCGGTAGTTACTGGGAGGACAGTTTCTACACAGATACGCAGTATTTT. Translating it yields CAGSYWEDSFYTDTQYF.

This clonotype appeared once. The chain uses TRBV4-3 and TRBJ2-6; the D is unclear. The germline V gene has CDR1 LGHNA and CDR2 YSLEER. The CDR3 spans 18 residues. Trimming took 9 bases from V and 0 from J, leaving 21 bases between them. The CDR3 loop reads CASGQDRLTSSGANVLTF. The CDR3 nucleotides read TGCGCCAGTGGCCAAGATCGGCTCACGAGCTCTGGGGCCAACGTCCTGACTTTC.

Note on this clonotype: Compared with germline, one end of the junction differs, possibly owing to a read error. The rearrangement links TRBV11-2 to TRBJ2-5, with 9 bases lining up with TRBD2. Germline values: CDR1 SGHAT, CDR2 FQNNGV. The CDR3 is 14 amino acids. The DNA of the CDR3 is TGTGCCTGCAGCACCGAGACTAGCGGACAGACTCAGTACTTC. Translating gives CACSTETSGQTQYF.

This clonotype showed up many times. The chain has TRBV5-6 and TRBJ2-3; D ambiguous. Looked up from germline, CDR1 is SGHDT and CDR2 is YYEEEE. The CDR3 is 14 residues long. Trimming removed 1 base from V and 1 base from J, with 7 bases in between. This CDR3 reads CASSLTRRTDTQYF. CDR3 nucleotide sequence: TGTGCCAGCAGCTTGACTCGGCGCACAGATACGCAGTATTTT.

This clonotype was picked up a small number of times. At one end, the junction sequence differs from germline, possibly due to a read error. The chain uses TRBV5-4 and TRBJ2-7, with TRBD2 identical over 11 bases. Germline V gives CDR1 SGHNT, CDR2 YYREEE (reference sequence). The CDR3 covers 14 residues. Written as DNA, the CDR3 is TGTGCCAGCAGCGCAACTAGCGGGAGCTACGGGCAGTACTTC. Residues: CASSATSGSYGQYF. The full variable domain, rest sourced from reference TRBV5-4 and TRBJ2-7, is ETGVTQSPTHLIKTRGQQVTLRCSSQSGHNTVSWYQQALGQGPQFIFQYYREEENGRGNFPPRFSGLQFPNYSSELNVNALELDDSALYLCASSATSGSYGQYFGPGTRLTVT.

About this clonotype: The junction departs from germline at one end; a sequencing error may be responsible. DNA for the CDR3: TGTGCCAGCAGTTTAGCCTGGGGACAGGGCCCCTCGAGTGAGCAGCTCTTC. Translating it yields CASSLAWGQGPSSEQLF. The chain combines TRBV12-3 or TRBV12-4 with TRBJ2-1; 9 positions agree with TRBD1. The CDR3 runs to 17 residues.

For this clonotype: Germline is not matched at one junction end, which may reflect a read error. V usage is TRBV4-1 and J usage is TRBJ2-3; 8 nucleotides agree with TRBD2. Germline loops: CDR1 MGHRA, CDR2 YSYEKL. The CDR3 is 16 residues long. CDR3 protein: CTSGQDTGGLVNTQYF. CDR3 sequence (DNA): TGCACCAGCGGCCAAGATACGGGGGGGCTGGTAAATACGCAGTATTTT.

Of note for this clonotype: A much larger clone differs by one base, so this may be a read error. Since the CDR3 does not end with the conserved phenylalanine or tryptophan, this likely comes from a read error. This chain uses TRBV28 with TRBJ2-1; 11 bases are a match to TRBD2. Germline V lookup: CDR1 MDHEN, CDR2 SYDVKM. CDR3 length equals 15 residues. The trim removed 2 bases at V and 9 bases at J, leaving 6 bases unmatched. CDR3 loop: CASSLGSGRAREQFL. For the CDR3, the DNA is TGTGCCAGCAGTTTAGGTAGCGGGAGGGCCCGTGAGCAGTTCCTC.

For this clonotype: The conserved closing phenylalanine or tryptophan is absent in this CDR3, likely reflecting a read error. The chain uses TRBV12-3 or TRBV12-4 and TRBJ2-7; perhaps TRBD2 as D (6 bases). This CDR3 contains 14 residues. The ends were cut back, 5 bases at V and 0 bases at J, with 11 bases in the middle. CDR3 sequence reads: CASSGTVSSYEQYI. CDR3 DNA: TGTGCCAGCAGTGGGACTGTCAGCTCCTACGAGCAGTACATC.